Given below is one T cell receptor (beta chain) in context. Its specificity is unknown. Germline CDR1 reads DFQATT; CDR2 reads SNEGSKA (reference sequence). The CDR3 sequence is 15 residues long. J lost 2 bases, V lost 3 bases, and 7 bases had no gene match. The method was immunoSEQ multiplex PCR; TCRdb's version includes in-frame clones alone and lacks a portion of them. Of 140,000 to 150,000 clones listed, approximately 93% are singletons. The data were obtained in a study of T cell responses to AZD1222 COVID-19 vaccine. Study findings and constraints: The sample set comprised mostly white British donors with more females, and clonal diversity was possibly underestimated.

This chain connects TRBV20-1 to TRBJ2-5; 9 bases are a match to TRBD2. The clonotype was recovered from an adult who had recovered from COVID-19. This material consisted of peripheral blood, taken after recovery from COVID-19. The CDR3 coding sequence is TGCAGTGCTAGTGTTCTAGCGGGGATACAAGAGACCCAGTACTTC. It yields the protein CSASVLAGIQETQYF.